Detailed here is one T cell receptor beta chain. Its antigen is currently unknown. The sample comes from a study of Ad26.COV2.S vaccination and SARS-CoV-2 variants. About the research overall: Once or twice, 56 days apart, Ad26.COV2.S was delivered intramuscularly.

Clones were read by immunoSEQ multiplex PCR, and TCRdb kept only the in-frame ones, dropping some. The repertoire holds 350,000 to 450,000 clones, with more than 75% as singletons. This CDR3 comprises 16 residues. Trimming pared 0 bases from V and 3 bases from J, leaving 14 bases between. The germline V gene encodes CDR1 MGHRA and CDR2 YSYEKL. General study results and limits: Recipients of vaccine and of placebo showed similar breadth of their non-spike TCR repertoires.

Treatment indicated: approximately 18 received Ad26.COV2.S at low or high dose, single or two shots; 5 received placebo; per-sample allocation not given. Repertoires come from day 63 after the first vaccine or placebo injection. This Boston cohort included adults aged 18-55 years. This rearrangement joins TRBV4-1 to TRBJ1-1; D perhaps matches TRBD1 (6 bases). The sequence was collected from a person aged 18-60 years who received the Ad26.COV2.S COVID-19 vaccine or a placebo. Sequences were derived from peripheral blood, sampled in a trial of Ad26.COV2.S vaccine versus placebo. The CDR3 loop reads CASSQDVAGVHTEAFF. The CDR3 DNA reads as TGCGCCAGCAGCCAAGATGTTGCAGGGGTTCACACTGAAGCTTTCTTT.